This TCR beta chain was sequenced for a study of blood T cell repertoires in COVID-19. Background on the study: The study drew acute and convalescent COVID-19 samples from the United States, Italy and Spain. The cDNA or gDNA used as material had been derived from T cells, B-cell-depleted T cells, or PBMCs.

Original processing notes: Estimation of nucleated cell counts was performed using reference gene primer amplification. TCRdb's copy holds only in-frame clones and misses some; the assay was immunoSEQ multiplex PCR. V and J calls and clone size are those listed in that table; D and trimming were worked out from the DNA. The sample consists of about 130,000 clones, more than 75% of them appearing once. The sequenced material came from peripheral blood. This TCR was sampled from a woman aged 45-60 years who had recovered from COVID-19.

CDR3 DNA sequence: TGTGCCAGCAGCCGGACAGGGGGGAACACTGAAGCTTTCTTT. Encoded protein: CASSRTGGNTEAFF. The chain combines TRBV6-5 with TRBJ1-1, with 10 bases lining up with TRBD1. The CDR3 runs to 14 residues. Germline V gene lookup returns CDR1 MNHEY and CDR2 SVGAGI. Losses at the gene ends were 6 bases for V and 1 base for J; bases not matched to a gene: 2.